Listed here is a single T cell receptor beta chain. Its antigen is currently unknown. This specimen belongs to a study of cytomegalovirus exposure and HLA in healthy donors. Whole-study results and caveats: CMV serostatus was the only recorded immune exposure for donors. Most subjects had HLA-A and HLA-B alleles reportedly predicted accurately by TCR beta sequences. Fewer N-insertions than the 666-donor mean were reportedly shown by an Asian-associated ancestry cluster in a later analysis.

In the PCR, 60 Vbeta and 13 Jbeta primers were used. Clones were sequenced by immunoSEQ multiplex PCR, and TCRdb holds only the in-frame ones, with some missing. The data hold about 160,000 clones, with 82% observed a single time. The receptor comes from a girl between 2 and 10 years old in good health and CMV-seropositive. Sequencing was performed on PBMCs.

DNA of the CDR3: TGTGCCAGCAGCTTTTTTCAGGGGGGCACTGAAGCTTTCTTT. Its translation: CASSFFQGGTEAFF. This chain uses TRBV5-4 with TRBJ1-1, with 7 bases matching TRBD1. The length of the CDR3 is 14 residues. J was trimmed by 4 bases and V by 2 bases; bases with no gene match: 5. Germline CDR1 SGHNT, CDR2 YYREEE (reference sequence).